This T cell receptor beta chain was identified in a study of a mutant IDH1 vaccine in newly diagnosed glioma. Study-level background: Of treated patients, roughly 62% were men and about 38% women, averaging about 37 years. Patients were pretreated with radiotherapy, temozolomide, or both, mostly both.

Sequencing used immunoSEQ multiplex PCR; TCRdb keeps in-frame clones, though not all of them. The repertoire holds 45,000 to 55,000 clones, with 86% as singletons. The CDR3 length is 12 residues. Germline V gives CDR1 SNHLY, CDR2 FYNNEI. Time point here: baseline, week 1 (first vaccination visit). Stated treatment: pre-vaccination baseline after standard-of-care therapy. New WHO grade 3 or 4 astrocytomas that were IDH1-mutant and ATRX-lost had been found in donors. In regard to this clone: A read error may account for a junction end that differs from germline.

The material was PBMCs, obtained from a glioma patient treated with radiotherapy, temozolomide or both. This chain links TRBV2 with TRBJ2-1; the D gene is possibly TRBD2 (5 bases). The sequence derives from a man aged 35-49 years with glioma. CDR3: CASSQASTEQFF. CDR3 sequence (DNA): TGTGCCAGCAGTCAAGCTAGCACTGAGCAGTTCTTC.